The 24 T cell receptor beta chains below come from one sample, sequenced in a study of shared clonotypes between healthy human individuals. The protocol was immunoSEQ multiplex PCR, while the TCRdb copy is restricted to in-frame clones and leaves out a portion. The table includes hundreds of thousands of clones, around 72% detected once. Input material: memory CD4+ T cells sorted from blood. Subset described: CD45RA-negative fraction. These receptors were collected from a woman aged 25 to 45 in good health.

The gene calls are TRBV14 and TRBJ2-5; 7 bases are a match to TRBD1. Losses at the gene ends were 0 bases for V and 4 bases for J; bases not matched to a gene: 8. Per the germline V gene, CDR1 is SGHDN and CDR2 is FVKESK. The CDR3 is made up of 16 amino acids. CDR3 nucleotide sequence: TGTGCCAGCAGCCAAGATCAAAGGTCAGGGGGAGAGACCCAGTACTTC. Its protein is CASSQDQRSGGETQYF.

The gene calls are TRBV21-1 and TRBJ1-1. TRBV21-1 is deemed a pseudogene. This CDR3 comprises 14 residues. CDR3 residues: CASSKEEGRSEAFF. The CDR3 DNA reads as TGTGCCAGCAGCAAAGAGGAGGGTCGGAGTGAAGCTTTCTTT.

As regards this clone: This may be a read error, as it is one base from a much larger clone. The chain couples TRBV7-2 to TRBJ2-5; D uncertain. The CDR3 totals 11 residues. V lost 2 bases, J lost 2 bases, and 0 bases lay in between. Per the germline V gene, CDR1 is SGHTA and CDR2 is FQGNSA. CDR3 protein: CASSLQETQYF. The DNA of the CDR3 is TGTGCCAGCAGCTTACAAGAGACCCAGTACTTC.

V is TRBV6-1 and J is TRBJ1-1; weak D call: TRBD1 (6 bases). Per germline, CDR1 MNHNS and CDR2 SASEGT. CDR3 length equals 17 residues. The V and J ends lost 2 bases and 4 bases respectively, with 20 bases between them. The CDR3 is CASSEPGHAVGGTEAFF. CDR3 in DNA: TGTGCCAGCAGTGAACCGGGACATGCAGTTGGTGGCACTGAAGCTTTCTTT.

The V and J genes are TRBV27 and TRBJ1-3, with 8 bases identical to TRBD1. The V gene's germline CDR1 is MNHEY and CDR2 SMNVEV (reference sequence). This CDR3 has 17 residues. V gave up 3 bases and J gave up 0 bases; unmatched junction bases: 7. CDR3 amino acids: CASSFRGQGYSGNTIYF. Written as DNA, the CDR3 is TGTGCCAGCAGTTTCCGCGGACAGGGCTACTCTGGAAACACCATATATTTT.

This sequence joins TRBV6-4 and TRBJ2-3, with D tentatively TRBD2 (6 bases). The CDR3 length is 14 residues. The ends were cut back, 11 bases at V and 3 bases at J, with 18 bases in the middle. Germline loops: CDR1 MRHNA, CDR2 SNTAGT. The CDR3 bases are TGTGCCTCGAGTTCGGGAGCAGGAACAGATACGCAGTATTTT. Translating gives CASSSGAGTDTQYF.

This clone occurred a few times. The chain links TRBV18 to TRBJ1-2; TRBD1 agrees at 8 bases. V lost 2 bases, J lost 7 bases, and 12 bases stayed unmatched. This CDR3 is 16 amino acids long. Germline CDR1 reads KGHSH; CDR2 reads LQKENI. The CDR3 DNA sequence: TGTGCCAGCTCACCATTGGACAGGGCGACGTCGGGTGGCTACACCTTC. As protein: CASSPLDRATSGGYTF.

The V and J genes are TRBV6-5 and TRBJ2-3; D is unclear. The CDR3 is 13 residues long. In germline, CDR1 is MNHEY, CDR2 SVGAGI. Trimming pared 6 bases from V and 0 bases from J, leaving 7 bases between. CDR3 nucleotides: TGTGCCAGCAGACGCACGAGCACAGATACGCAGTATTTT. This translates into CASRRTSTDTQYF.

A few counts support this clone. Other DNA sequences of this sample code for an identical CDR3. The genes are TRBV7-7 and TRBJ2-6, with D hard to call. The germline CDR1 and CDR2 sequences are SSHAT and FNYEAQ (reference sequence). Trimming removed 4 bases at V and 0 bases at J, with 4 bases between. This CDR3 has 14 residues. This chain's CDR3 is CASSSSSGANVLTF. CDR3 coding DNA: TGTGCCAGCAGCTCTAGCTCTGGGGCCAACGTCCTGACTTTC.

The V gene is TRBV28, the J gene TRBJ2-7; D unclear. This CDR3 region has 14 residues. The V and J ends lost 7 bases and 1 base respectively, with 14 bases between them. Germline V gives CDR1 MDHEN, CDR2 SYDVKM. In nucleotides, the CDR3 is TGTGCCAGCACCTCAAGTGGGGAATCCTACGAGCAGTACTTC. It codes for CASTSSGESYEQYF.

This clone was picked up one time. The chain couples TRBV28 to TRBJ2-5; TRBD2 aligns across 8 bases. CDR1 and CDR2 from the germline V gene are MDHEN and SYDVKM. The trim removed 4 bases at V and 7 bases at J, leaving 5 bases unmatched. The CDR3 is 13 amino acids. The CDR3 DNA reads as TGTGCCAGCAGTTCGGGACTAGTGCCGACCCAGTACTTC. Protein: CASSSGLVPTQYF.

The chain is built from TRBV30 and TRBJ1-5; TRBD1 matches at 8 bases. From germline, CDR1 is GTSNPN and CDR2 SVGIG (reference sequence). V shed 2 bases and J 7 bases; nucleotides not matched to a gene: 7. The CDR3 has 14 residues. CDR3 sequence reads: CAWSRTGWTQPQHF. Here the CDR3 DNA reads TGTGCCTGGAGTCGGACAGGGTGGACACAGCCCCAGCATTTT.

This clone was seen a single time. V is TRBV28 and J is TRBJ1-5; 10 nucleotides match TRBD1. Germline V lookup: CDR1 MDHEN, CDR2 SYDVKM. V dropped 6 bases and J dropped 6; count of bases not matched to a gene: 8. The CDR3 runs 15 residues. The CDR3, as DNA: TGTGCCAGCAGCAGCCCCGACAGGGGGCGTCAGCCCCAGCATTTT. Residues: CASSSPDRGRQPQHF. The full variable domain, completed using reference TRBV28 and TRBJ1-5, is DVKVTQSSRYLVKRTGEKVFLECVQDMDHENMFWYRQDPGLGLRLIYFSYDVKMKEKGDIPEGYSVSREKKERFSLILESASTNQTSMYLCASSSPDRGRQPQHFGDGTRLSIL.

A note on this clone: A far larger clone is just one base off, so this is likely a read error. The V call is TRBV15, the J call TRBJ2-5, with unresolved D. The CDR3 loop spans 14 amino acids. CDR1 and CDR2 (germline): LNHNV, YYDKDF (reference sequence). For the CDR3, the DNA is TGTGCCACCAGCAGAGATCCCTCTCAAGGGACCCAGTACTTC. Amino acids: CATSRDPSQGTQYF.

The genes are TRBV7-6 and TRBJ2-1; 10 positions agree with TRBD2. The junction had 6 bases not matched to a gene; V was cut back by 4 bases and J by 3 bases. CDR1 and CDR2 from the germline V gene are SGHVS and FNYEAQ. This CDR3 comprises 16 residues. In DNA form, the CDR3 reads TGTGCCAGCAGCTCCCAAGCGGGAGGGTACTACAATGAGCAGTTCTTC. Residues: CASSSQAGGYYNEQFF.

The chain has TRBV5-4 and TRBJ2-5, with D possibly being TRBD1 (6 bases). Germline CDR1 and CDR2: SGHNT and YYREEE (reference sequence). Trimming shortened V by 4 bases and J by 3 bases, and 16 bases separated the two germline ends. There are 15 residues in the CDR3. CDR3 loop: CASSPQGSWEETQYF. CDR3 DNA sequence: TGTGCCAGCAGCCCCCAGGGGAGCTGGGAAGAGACCCAGTACTTC.

This clone was seen only once. The rearrangement links TRBV5-1 to TRBJ2-7; possibly TRBD1 for D (5 bases). CDR3 length equals 13 residues. Trimming removed 5 bases at V and 4 bases at J, with 13 bases between. Germline V gives CDR1 SGHRS, CDR2 YFSETQ. The CDR3 spells CASRADSKYEQYF. The CDR3 region has the DNA TGCGCCAGCAGGGCCGACAGCAAATACGAGCAGTACTTC.

This chain connects TRBV2 to TRBJ1-4; TRBD1 is a possible D gene (6 bases). Germline CDR1 and CDR2: SNHLY and FYNNEI. The length of the CDR3 is 13 residues. V lost 6 bases to trimming and J lost 2 bases, with 7 bases between them. The chain's CDR3 is CASRGGTNEKLFF. CDR3 nucleotides: TGTGCCAGCAGAGGGGGGACTAATGAAAAACTGTTTTTT.

The chain employs TRBV21-1 and TRBJ2-5; the DNA was not used to check the table's D call, TRBD1. TRBV21-1 is termed a pseudogene. The length of the CDR3 is 14 residues. DNA of the CDR3: TGTGCCAGCGACCTGACAGGGCTCGGGGAGACCCAGTACTTC. The encoded protein is CASDLTGLGETQYF.

This clone has just a few counts. The rearrangement joins TRBV5-1 to TRBJ1-4, with D unresolved. The germline V and J ends were trimmed by 4 bases and 0 bases, with 7 bases remaining between them. Germline values: CDR1 SGHRS, CDR2 YFSETQ. CDR3 size: 14 residues. The CDR3 region is CASSQSATNEKLFF. The CDR3 DNA sequence: TGCGCCAGCAGCCAGAGTGCAACTAATGAAAAACTGTTTTTT.

This clone is a singleton in its sample. J is TRBJ1-2 and V is TRBV28, with D hard to call. The CDR3 covers 13 residues. CDR1 is MDHEN, CDR2 SYDVKM, per germline. V dropped 6 bases and J dropped 2 bases, with 10 bases sitting between them. The chain's CDR3 is CASSPTLNYGYTF. CDR3 sequence (DNA): TGTGCCAGCAGCCCCACCTTGAACTATGGCTACACCTTC.

V is TRBV28 and J is TRBJ1-1; 8 nucleotides align to TRBD1. The CDR3 has 13 residues. The V gene end was trimmed by 3 bases and the J gene end by 6 bases; junction bases not matched to a gene: 3. Germline loops: CDR1 MDHEN, CDR2 SYDVKM. The CDR3 DNA follows: TGTGCCAGCAGTTTTGTCAGGGGGCCTGAAGCTTTCTTT. Translated: CASSFVRGPEAFF. Full variable domain (outside the CDR3, taken from reference TRBV28 and TRBJ1-1): DVKVTQSSRYLVKRTGEKVFLECVQDMDHENMFWYRQDPGLGLRLIYFSYDVKMKEKGDIPEGYSVSREKKERFSLILESASTNQTSMYLCASSFVRGPEAFFGQGTRLTVV.

V is TRBV2 and J is TRBJ1-2; tentatively, D is TRBD1 (6 bases). V lost 6 bases and J lost 2, with 13 bases in between. The germline CDR1 and CDR2 sequences are SNHLY and FYNNEI. The CDR3 has 14 residues. CDR3 loop: CASSLQGENYGYTF. CDR3 nucleotide sequence: TGTGCCAGCAGCCTACAGGGCGAGAACTATGGCTACACCTTC.

To note about this clone: This same CDR3 is encoded by further DNA sequences in the sample. The chain joins TRBV12-5 to TRBJ1-5; the D is unclear. CDR3 size: 13 residues. CDR1 LGHNT and CDR2 FRNRAP come from the germline V gene. The ends were cut back, 1 base at V and 7 bases at J, with 8 bases in the middle. In nucleotides, the CDR3 is TGTGCTAGTGGTTTGGCAGAAGACCAGCCCCAGCATTTT. Amino acids: CASGLAEDQPQHF.